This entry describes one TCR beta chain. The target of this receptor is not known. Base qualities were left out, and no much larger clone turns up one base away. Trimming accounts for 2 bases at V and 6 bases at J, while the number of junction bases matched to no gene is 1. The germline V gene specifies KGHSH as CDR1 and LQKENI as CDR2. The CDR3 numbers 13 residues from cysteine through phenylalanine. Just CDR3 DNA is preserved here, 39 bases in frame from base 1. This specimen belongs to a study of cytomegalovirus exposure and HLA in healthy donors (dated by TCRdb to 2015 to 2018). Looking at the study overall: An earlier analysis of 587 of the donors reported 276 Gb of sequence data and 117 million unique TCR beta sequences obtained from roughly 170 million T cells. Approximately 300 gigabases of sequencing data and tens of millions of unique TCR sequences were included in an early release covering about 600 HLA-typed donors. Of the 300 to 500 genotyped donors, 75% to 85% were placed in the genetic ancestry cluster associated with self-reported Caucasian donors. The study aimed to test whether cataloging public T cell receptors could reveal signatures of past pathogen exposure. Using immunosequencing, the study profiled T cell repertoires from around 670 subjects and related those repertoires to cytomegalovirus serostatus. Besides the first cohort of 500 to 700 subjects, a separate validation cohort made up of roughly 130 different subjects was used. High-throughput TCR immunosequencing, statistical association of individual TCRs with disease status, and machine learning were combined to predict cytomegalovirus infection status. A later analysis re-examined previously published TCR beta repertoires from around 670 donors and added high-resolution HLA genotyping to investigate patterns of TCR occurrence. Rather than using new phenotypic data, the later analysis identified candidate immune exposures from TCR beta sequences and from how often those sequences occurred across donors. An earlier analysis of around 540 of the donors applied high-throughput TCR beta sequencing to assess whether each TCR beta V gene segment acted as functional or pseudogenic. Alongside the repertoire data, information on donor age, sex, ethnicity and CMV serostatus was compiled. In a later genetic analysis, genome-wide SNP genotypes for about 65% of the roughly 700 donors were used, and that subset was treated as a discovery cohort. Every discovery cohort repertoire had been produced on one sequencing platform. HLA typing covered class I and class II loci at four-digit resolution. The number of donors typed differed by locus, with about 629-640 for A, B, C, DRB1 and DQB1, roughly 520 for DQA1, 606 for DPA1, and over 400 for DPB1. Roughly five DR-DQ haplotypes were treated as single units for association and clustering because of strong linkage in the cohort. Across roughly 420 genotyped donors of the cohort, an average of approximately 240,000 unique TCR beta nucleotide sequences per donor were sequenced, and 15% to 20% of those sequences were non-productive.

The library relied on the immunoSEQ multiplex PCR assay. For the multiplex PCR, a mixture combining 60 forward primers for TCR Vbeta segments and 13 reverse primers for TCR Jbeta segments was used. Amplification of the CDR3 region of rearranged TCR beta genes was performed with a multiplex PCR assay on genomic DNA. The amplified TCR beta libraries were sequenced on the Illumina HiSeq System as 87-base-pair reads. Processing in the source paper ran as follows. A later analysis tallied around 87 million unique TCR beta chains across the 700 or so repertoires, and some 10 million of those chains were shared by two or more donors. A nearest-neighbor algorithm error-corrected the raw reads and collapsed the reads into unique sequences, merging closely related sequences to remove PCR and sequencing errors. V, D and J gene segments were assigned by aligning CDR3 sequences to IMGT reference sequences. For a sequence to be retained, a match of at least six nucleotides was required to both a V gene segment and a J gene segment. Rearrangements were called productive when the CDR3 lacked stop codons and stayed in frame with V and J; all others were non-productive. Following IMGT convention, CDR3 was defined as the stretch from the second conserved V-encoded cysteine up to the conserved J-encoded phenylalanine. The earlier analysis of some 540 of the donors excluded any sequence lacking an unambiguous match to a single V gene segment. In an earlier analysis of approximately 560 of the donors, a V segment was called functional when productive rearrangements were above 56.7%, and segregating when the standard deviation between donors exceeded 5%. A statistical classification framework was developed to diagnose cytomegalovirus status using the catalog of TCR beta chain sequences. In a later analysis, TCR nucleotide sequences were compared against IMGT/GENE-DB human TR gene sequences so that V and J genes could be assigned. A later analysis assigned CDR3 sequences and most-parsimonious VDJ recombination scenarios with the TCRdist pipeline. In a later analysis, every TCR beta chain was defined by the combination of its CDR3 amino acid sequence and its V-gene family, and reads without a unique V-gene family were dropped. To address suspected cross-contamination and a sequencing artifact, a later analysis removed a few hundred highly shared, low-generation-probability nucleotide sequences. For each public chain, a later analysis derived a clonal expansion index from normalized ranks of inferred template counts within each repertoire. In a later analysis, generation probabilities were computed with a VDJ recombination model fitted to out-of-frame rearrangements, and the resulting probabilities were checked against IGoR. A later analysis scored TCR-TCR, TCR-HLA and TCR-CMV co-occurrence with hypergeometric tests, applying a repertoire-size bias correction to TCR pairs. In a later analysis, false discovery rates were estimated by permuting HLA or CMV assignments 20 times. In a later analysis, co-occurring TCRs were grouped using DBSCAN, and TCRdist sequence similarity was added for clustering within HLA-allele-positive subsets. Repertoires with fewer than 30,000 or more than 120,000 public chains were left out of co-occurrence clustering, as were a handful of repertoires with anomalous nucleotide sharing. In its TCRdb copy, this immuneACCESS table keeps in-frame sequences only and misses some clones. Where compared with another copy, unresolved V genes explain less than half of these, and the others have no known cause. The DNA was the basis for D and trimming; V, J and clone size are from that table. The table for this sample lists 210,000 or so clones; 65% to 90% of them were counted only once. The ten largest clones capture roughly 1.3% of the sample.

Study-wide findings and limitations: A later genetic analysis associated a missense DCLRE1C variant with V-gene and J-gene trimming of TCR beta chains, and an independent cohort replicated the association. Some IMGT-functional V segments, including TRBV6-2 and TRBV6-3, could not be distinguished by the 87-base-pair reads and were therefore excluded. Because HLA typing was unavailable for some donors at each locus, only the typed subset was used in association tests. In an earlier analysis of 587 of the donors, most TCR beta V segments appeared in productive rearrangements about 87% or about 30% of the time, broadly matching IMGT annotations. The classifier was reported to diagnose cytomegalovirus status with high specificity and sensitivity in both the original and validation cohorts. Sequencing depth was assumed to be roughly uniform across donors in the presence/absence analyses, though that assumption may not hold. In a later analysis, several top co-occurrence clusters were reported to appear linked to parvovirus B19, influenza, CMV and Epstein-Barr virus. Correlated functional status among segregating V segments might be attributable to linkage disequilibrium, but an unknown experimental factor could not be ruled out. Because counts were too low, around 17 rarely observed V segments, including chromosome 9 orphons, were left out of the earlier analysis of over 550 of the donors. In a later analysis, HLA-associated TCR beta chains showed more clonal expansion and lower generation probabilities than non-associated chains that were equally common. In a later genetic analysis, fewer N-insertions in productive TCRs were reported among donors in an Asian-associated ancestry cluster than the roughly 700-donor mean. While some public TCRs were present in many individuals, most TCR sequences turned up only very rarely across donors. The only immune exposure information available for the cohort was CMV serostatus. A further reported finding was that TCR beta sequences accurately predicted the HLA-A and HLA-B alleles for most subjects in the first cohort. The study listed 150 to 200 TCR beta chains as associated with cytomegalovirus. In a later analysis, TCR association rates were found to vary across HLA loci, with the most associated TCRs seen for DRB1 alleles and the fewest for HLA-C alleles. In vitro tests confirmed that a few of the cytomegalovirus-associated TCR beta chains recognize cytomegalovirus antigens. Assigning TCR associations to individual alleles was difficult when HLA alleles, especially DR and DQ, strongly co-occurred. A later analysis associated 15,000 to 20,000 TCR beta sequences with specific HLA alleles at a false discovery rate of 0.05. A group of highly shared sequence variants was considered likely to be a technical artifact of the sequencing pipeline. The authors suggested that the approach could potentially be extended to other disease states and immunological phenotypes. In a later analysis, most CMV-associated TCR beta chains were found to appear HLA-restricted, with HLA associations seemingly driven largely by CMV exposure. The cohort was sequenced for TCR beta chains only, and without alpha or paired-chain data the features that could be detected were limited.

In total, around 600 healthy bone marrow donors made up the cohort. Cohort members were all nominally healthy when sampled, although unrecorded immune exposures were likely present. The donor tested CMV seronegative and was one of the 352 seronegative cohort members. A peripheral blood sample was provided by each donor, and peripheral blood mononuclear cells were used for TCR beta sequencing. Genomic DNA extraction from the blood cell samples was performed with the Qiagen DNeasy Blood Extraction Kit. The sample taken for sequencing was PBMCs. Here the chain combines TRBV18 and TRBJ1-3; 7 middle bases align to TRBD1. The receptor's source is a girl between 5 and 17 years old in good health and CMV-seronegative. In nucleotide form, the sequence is TGTGCCAGCTCACCAGGGACAGCAAACACCATATATTTT. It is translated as CASSPGTANTIYF. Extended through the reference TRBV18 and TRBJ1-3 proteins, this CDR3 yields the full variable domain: NAGVMQNPRHLVRRRGQEARLRCSPMKGHSHVYWYRQLPEEGLKFMVYLQKENIIDESGMPKERFSAEFPKEGPSILRIQQVVRGDSAAYFCASSPGTANTIYFGEGSWLTVV.